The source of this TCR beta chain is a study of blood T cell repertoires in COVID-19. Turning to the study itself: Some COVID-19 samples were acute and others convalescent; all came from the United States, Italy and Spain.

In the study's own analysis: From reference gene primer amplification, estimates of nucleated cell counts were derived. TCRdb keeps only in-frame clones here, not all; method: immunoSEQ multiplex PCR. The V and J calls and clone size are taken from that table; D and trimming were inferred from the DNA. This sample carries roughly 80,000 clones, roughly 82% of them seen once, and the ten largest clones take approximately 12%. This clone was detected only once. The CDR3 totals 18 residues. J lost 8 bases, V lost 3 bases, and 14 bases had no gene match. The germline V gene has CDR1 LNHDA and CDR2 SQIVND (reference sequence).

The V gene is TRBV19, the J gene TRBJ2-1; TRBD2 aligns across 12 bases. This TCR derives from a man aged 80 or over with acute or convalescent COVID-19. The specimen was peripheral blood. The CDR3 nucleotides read TGTGCCAGTAGTATTTTCCCCCTCGGACTAGCGGGGTTTGATGAGCAGTTCTTC. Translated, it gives CASSIFPLGLAGFDEQFF.